A selection of T cell receptor beta chains follows, all from one sample in a study of T-cell memory formation after mild COVID-19. TCRdb analysed the 5' RACE reads with MiXCR anew, one entry per CDR3 protein. Of more than 250,000 distinct CDR3 sequences listed, about 20% are singletons. Sequencing was done on a sample of PBMCs or a T cell subset sorted from them (not recorded which). All receptors come from a man in his late teens or twenties who had mild COVID-19 (a few samples of this study predate the infection). Cell type and time point are not known. Both conserved end residues are part of each CDR3. The order of the fields is D gene, V gene, CDR3 length, J gene, clone size, CDR3 protein, CDR3 DNA. D genes are given only for firm matches. Clone size is stated in some rows and not others, as once, few, many or a class when expanded.

>TRBD1|TRBV3-1|14|TRBJ1-5|few
CASSNRGGNQPQHF
TGTGCCAGCAGCAACAGGGGCGGCAATCAGCCCCAGCATTTT
>.|TRBV7-2|15|TRBJ1-1|.
CASSLVPEVNTEAFF
TGTGCCAGCAGCTTAGTGCCGGAGGTCAACACTGAAGCTTTCTTT
>TRBD2|TRBV30|15|TRBJ2-1|.
CAWSAIAGGRHEQFF
TGTGCCTGGAGCGCAATAGCGGGGGGGCGCCATGAGCAGTTCTTC
>TRBD2|TRBV7-8|15|TRBJ2-5|few
CASSLSSGGRETQYF
TGTGCCAGCAGCTTAAGTTCGGGGGGGCGAGAGACCCAGTACTTC
>.|TRBV20-1|14|TRBJ1-4|.
CSARGVASNEKLFF
TGCAGTGCTAGAGGGGTGGCATCTAATGAAAAACTGTTTTTT
>.|TRBV7-9|15|TRBJ2-5|.
CASSLPGPSYETQYF
TGTGCCAGCAGCTTACCTGGGCCATCTTACGAGACCCAGTACTTC
>.|TRBV7-9|14|TRBJ1-2|few
CASSLVGQGPRCTF
TGTGCCAGCAGCTTAGTTGGTCAGGGGCCGAGGTGCACCTTC
>TRBD2|TRBV24-1|14|TRBJ2-3|.
CATSSRGGIDTQYF
TGTGCCACCAGTAGCCGCGGGGGTATAGATACGCAGTATTTT
>TRBD1|TRBV4-2|14|TRBJ1-6|few
CASSQGTGNSPLHF
TGTGCCAGCAGCCAAGGGACAGGGAATTCACCCCTCCACTTT
>.|TRBV27|11|TRBJ2-1|many
CASSLKGRPFF
TGTGCCAGCAGTTTGAAGGGGAGGCCGTTCTTC
>.|TRBV20-1|15|TRBJ2-1|.
CSASELAEKRGEQFF
TGCAGTGCTAGTGAGCTAGCAGAAAAACGGGGTGAGCAGTTCTTC
>TRBD1|TRBV12-3/TRBV12-4|14|TRBJ1-2|few
CASSASQGAGGYTF
TGTGCCAGCAGTGCCTCTCAGGGGGCGGGAGGCTACACCTTC
>.|TRBV28|13|TRBJ1-4|.
CASLGRYNEKLFF
TGTGCCAGCTTAGGACGATATAATGAAAAACTGTTTTTT
>.|TRBV5-6|14|TRBJ1-5|few
CASSEGIGNQPQHF
TGTGCCAGCAGTGAGGGAATTGGCAATCAGCCCCAGCATTTT
>TRBD2|TRBV6-1|16|TRBJ2-7|few
CASSEALAGGAYEQYF
TGTGCCAGCAGTGAAGCGCTAGCGGGGGGTGCCTACGAGCAGTACTTC
>.|TRBV7-2|14|TRBJ2-7|many
CASVFSPISYEQYF
TGTGCCAGCGTATTTTCCCCTATCTCCTACGAGCAGTACTTC
>.|TRBV12-3/TRBV12-4|12|TRBJ2-5|many
CASSPNRETQYF
TGTGCCAGCAGTCCCAACCGGGAGACCCAGTACTTC
>TRBD2|TRBV30|14|TRBJ2-3|few
CAWSQSGASDTQYF
TGTGCCTGGAGTCAAAGCGGGGCTTCAGATACGCAGTATTTT
>.|TRBV7-2|15|TRBJ2-2|few
CASSLDGTIFGELFF
TGTGCCAGCAGCTTAGACGGGACAATCTTCGGGGAGCTGTTTTTT
>.|TRBV19|13|TRBJ1-2|.
CASTLGQRYGYTF
TGTGCCAGTACCCTAGGACAACGTTATGGCTACACCTTC
>.|TRBV4-3|13|TRBJ1-3|.
CASSQDTQNSLNF
TGCGCCAGCAGCCAAGATACACAGAACTCCCTAAATTTT
>.|TRBV12-3/TRBV12-4|16|TRBJ2-3|few
CASSSDGKLNTDTQYF
TGTGCCAGCAGTTCGGACGGCAAACTTAACACAGATACGCAGTATTTT
>.|TRBV12-3/TRBV12-4|13|TRBJ2-1|few
CASSVDGYNEQFF
TGTGCCAGCAGTGTGGACGGTTACAATGAGCAGTTCTTC
>.|TRBV15|15|TRBJ1-1|few
CATSRDSTFNTEAFF
TGTGCCACCAGCAGAGACAGTACCTTTAACACTGAAGCTTTCTTT
>.|TRBV5-1|15|TRBJ2-2|.
CASSSWDLNTGELFF
TGCGCCAGCAGCTCTTGGGACCTGAACACCGGGGAGCTGTTTTTT
>TRBD2|TRBV5-4|14|TRBJ2-5|few
CASTLGGALETQYF
TGTGCCAGCACCCTCGGGGGGGCCTTAGAGACCCAGTACTTC
>.|TRBV4-1|15|TRBJ1-2|.
CASSREDTTNYGYTF
TGCGCCAGCAGTCGCGAGGACACGACGAACTATGGCTACACCTTC